These T cell receptor beta chains were read from a single sample in a study of T-cell reconstitution after alpha-beta-depleted transplantation in children. MiXCR, run by TCRdb on the PCR reads, gives a single entry per CDR3 protein. The sample lists some 520,000 distinct CDR3 sequences, approximately 29% seen once, with around 2.4% in the top ten. Sequences were derived from PBMCs from the stem cell graft donor, sampled from the stem cell graft. The receptor source for this set is a human donor who donated a stem cell graft to a child with aplastic anemia. Both conserved end residues are part of each CDR3. Each record gives: clone size, J gene, D gene, CDR3 length, V gene, CDR3 protein, CDR3 DNA. The D gene is left open where the match is weak. The size field is filled for only some rows; it gives once, few, many or a size class.

size: few
J: TRBJ1-3
D: TRBD1
length: 15
V: TRBV15
CDR3: CATSRATGVGNTIYF
DNA: TGTGCCACCAGCAGAGCGACAGGGGTGGGAAACACCATATATTTT

size: few
J: TRBJ2-1
D: -
length: 15
V: TRBV27
CDR3: CASSLVEFAYNEQFF
DNA: TGTGCCAGCAGTTTGGTGGAGTTCGCCTACAATGAGCAGTTCTTC

size: few
J: TRBJ1-1
D: -
length: 14
V: TRBV6-5
CDR3: CASSYEGGRAEAFF
DNA: TGTGCCAGCAGTTACGAGGGAGGGCGGGCTGAAGCTTTCTTT

size: many
J: TRBJ1-2
D: -
length: 13
V: TRBV6-1
CDR3: CASSLRVDYGYTF
DNA: TGTGCCAGCAGTCTAAGGGTCGATTATGGCTACACCTTC

size: -
J: TRBJ1-5
D: -
length: 12
V: TRBV12-3/TRBV12-4
CDR3: CASQSGNQPQHF
DNA: TGTGCCAGCCAGTCGGGCAATCAGCCCCAGCATTTT

size: many
J: TRBJ2-7
D: -
length: 15
V: TRBV18
CDR3: CASSPEGAGSYEQYF
DNA: TGTGCCAGCTCACCAGAAGGGGCAGGGTCCTACGAGCAGTACTTC

size: -
J: TRBJ1-1
D: -
length: 16
V: TRBV6-1
CDR3: CASRRFSTGENTEAFF
DNA: TGTGCCAGCAGAAGGTTTTCAACAGGAGAGAACACTGAAGCTTTCTTT

size: -
J: TRBJ2-1
D: TRBD2
length: 15
V: TRBV7-8
CDR3: CASTTSGTTFTAEFF
DNA: TGTGCCAGCACGACTAGCGGGACTACTTTTACCGCGGAGTTCTTC

size: few
J: TRBJ2-5
D: TRBD2
length: 16
V: TRBV7-2
CDR3: CASSFWASGAQETQYF
DNA: TGTGCCAGCAGCTTCTGGGCTAGCGGGGCGCAAGAGACCCAGTACTTC

size: few
J: TRBJ1-1
D: -
length: 13
V: TRBV7-2
CDR3: CASSLAANTEAFF
DNA: TGTGCCAGCAGCTTAGCAGCGAACACTGAAGCTTTCTTT

size: -
J: TRBJ2-1
D: TRBD2
length: 17
V: TRBV6-5
CDR3: CASSYQRGLAGSNEQFF
DNA: TGTGCCAGCAGTTACCAGCGGGGACTAGCGGGAAGCAATGAGCAGTTCTTC

size: few
J: TRBJ1-3
D: TRBD1
length: 16
V: TRBV29-1
CDR3: CSVEDGSGGAGNTIYF
DNA: TGCAGCGTTGAAGATGGTTCAGGGGGCGCTGGAAACACCATATATTTT

size: -
J: TRBJ1-1
D: -
length: 15
V: TRBV2
CDR3: CASKQGTGVNTEAFF
DNA: TGTGCCAGCAAGCAGGGTACTGGTGTGAACACTGAAGCTTTCTTT

size: few
J: TRBJ1-4
D: TRBD1
length: 16
V: TRBV12-3/TRBV12-4
CDR3: CASSPRVGTADEKLFF
DNA: TGTGCCAGCAGTCCCCGAGTCGGGACAGCCGATGAAAAACTGTTTTTT

size: few
J: TRBJ2-3
D: -
length: 11
V: TRBV2
CDR3: CASSRKNTQYF
DNA: TGTGCCAGCAGCAGGAAAAATACGCAGTATTTT

size: -
J: TRBJ2-7
D: TRBD2
length: 13
V: TRBV7-9
CDR3: CASRGGAEVEQYF
DNA: TGTGCCAGCAGGGGAGGGGCGGAAGTTGAGCAGTACTTC

size: -
J: TRBJ2-2
D: TRBD2
length: 18
V: TRBV9
CDR3: CASSVYNILAGDGGELFF
DNA: TGTGCCAGCAGCGTTTACAACATACTAGCGGGAGATGGTGGGGAGCTGTTTTTT

size: few
J: TRBJ1-1
D: -
length: 13
V: TRBV12-3/TRBV12-4
CDR3: CASSFLENTEAFF
DNA: TGTGCCAGCAGTTTCCTGGAGAACACTGAAGCTTTCTTT

size: -
J: TRBJ2-4
D: -
length: 14
V: TRBV9
CDR3: CASSVQAGGNIQYF
DNA: TGTGCCAGCAGCGTGCAGGCGGGTGGAAACATTCAGTACTTC

size: -
J: TRBJ2-2
D: -
length: 16
V: TRBV10-3
CDR3: CAISESAGANTGELFF
DNA: TGTGCCATCAGTGAGTCGGCAGGGGCGAACACCGGGGAGCTGTTTTTT

size: -
J: TRBJ1-2
D: -
length: 13
V: TRBV6-6
CDR3: CASRAGRHYVYTF
DNA: TGTGCCAGCAGAGCAGGGAGACACTATGTCTACACCTTC

size: -
J: TRBJ2-1
D: TRBD2
length: 16
V: TRBV7-8
CDR3: CASSPESGSSYNEQFF
DNA: TGTGCCAGCAGCCCAGAGAGCGGGAGCTCCTACAATGAGCAGTTCTTC

size: few
J: TRBJ2-2
D: TRBD1
length: 13
V: TRBV20-1
CDR3: CSATWTGRGELFF
DNA: TGCAGTGCTACATGGACAGGGCGCGGGGAGCTGTTTTTT

size: -
J: TRBJ1-2
D: -
length: 15
V: TRBV30
CDR3: CAWSVVGDAGYGYTF
DNA: TGTGCCTGGAGTGTAGTTGGCGATGCGGGCTATGGCTACACCTTC

size: -
J: TRBJ1-5
D: -
length: 15
V: TRBV6-2/TRBV6-3
CDR3: CASSYSEFSNQPQHF
DNA: TGTGCCAGCAGTTACTCCGAATTCAGCAATCAGCCCCAGCATTTT

size: many
J: TRBJ2-2
D: TRBD2
length: 14
V: TRBV6-4
CDR3: CASSEGLATGELFF
DNA: TGTGCCAGCAGTGAGGGACTAGCGACCGGGGAGCTGTTTTTT

size: -
J: TRBJ1-2
D: -
length: 16
V: TRBV5-1
CDR3: CASSSVLAQGGYGYTF
DNA: TGCGCCAGCAGCTCCGTATTGGCACAGGGAGGCTATGGCTACACCTTC

size: few
J: TRBJ1-2
D: -
length: 19
V: TRBV6-1
CDR3: CASKRKASVGSLKDYGYTF
DNA: TGTGCCAGCAAACGAAAGGCCAGTGTGGGCAGCCTGAAAGACTATGGCTACACCTTC

size: -
J: TRBJ2-5
D: -
length: 15
V: TRBV5-6
CDR3: CASSLAGGAKETQYF
DNA: TGTGCCAGCAGCTTGGCAGGCGGTGCCAAAGAGACCCAGTACTTC

size: -
J: TRBJ2-6
D: -
length: 15
V: TRBV10-3
CDR3: CAINTRSSGANVLTF
DNA: TGTGCCATCAATACGAGAAGCTCTGGGGCCAACGTCCTGACTTTC

size: -
J: TRBJ1-3
D: -
length: 17
V: TRBV4-3
CDR3: CASSHPPDRSSGNTIYF
DNA: TGCGCCAGCAGCCATCCCCCCGACAGATCCTCTGGAAACACCATATATTTT

size: -
J: TRBJ1-2
D: -
length: 14
V: TRBV7-8
CDR3: CASSRTHTRHGYTF
DNA: TGTGCCAGCAGCCGAACCCATACTAGGCATGGCTACACCTTC

size: -
J: TRBJ2-1
D: TRBD2
length: 15
V: TRBV28
CDR3: CASSTSGSLVSEQFF
DNA: TGTGCCAGCAGTACTAGCGGGAGTTTAGTTTCAGAGCAGTTCTTC

size: -
J: TRBJ2-1
D: -
length: 14
V: TRBV29-1
CDR3: CSVNVLRGYNEQFF
DNA: TGCAGCGTTAACGTACTGAGAGGGTACAATGAGCAGTTCTTC

size: -
J: TRBJ1-4
D: TRBD1
length: 14
V: TRBV12-3/TRBV12-4
CDR3: CASRDRGSNEKLFF
DNA: TGTGCCAGCAGGGACAGGGGGTCTAATGAAAAACTGTTTTTT

size: -
J: TRBJ1-4
D: -
length: 14
V: TRBV28
CDR3: CASRLEGLSEKLFF
DNA: TGTGCCAGCAGACTAGAGGGCCTGAGCGAAAAACTGTTTTTT

size: few
J: TRBJ1-1
D: -
length: 12
V: TRBV7-9
CDR3: CASGLTGTEAFF
DNA: TGTGCCAGCGGACTCACGGGCACTGAAGCTTTCTTT

size: many
J: TRBJ1-3
D: -
length: 15
V: TRBV6-5
CDR3: CASSYLRTAGNTIYF
DNA: TGTGCCAGCAGTTATTTAAGGACAGCTGGAAACACCATATATTTT

size: -
J: TRBJ2-5
D: TRBD1
length: 15
V: TRBV10-3
CDR3: CAMGPGTALWETQYF
DNA: TGTGCCATGGGCCCCGGGACAGCCTTATGGGAGACCCAGTACTTC

size: -
J: TRBJ2-6
D: -
length: 14
V: TRBV20-1
CDR3: CSAETNSGANVLTF
DNA: TGCAGTGCTGAAACCAACTCTGGGGCCAACGTCCTGACTTTC

size: -
J: TRBJ1-1
D: -
length: 16
V: TRBV4-1
CDR3: CASSKYNGWEYTEAFF
DNA: TGCGCCAGCAGCAAATATAACGGGTGGGAGTACACTGAAGCTTTCTTT

size: -
J: TRBJ1-2
D: -
length: 12
V: TRBV19
CDR3: CASRTVYYGYTF
DNA: TGTGCCAGTAGGACAGTCTACTATGGCTACACCTTC

size: -
J: TRBJ1-2
D: TRBD1
length: 13
V: TRBV29-1
CDR3: CSVGRTEGASYTF
DNA: TGCAGCGTTGGTCGGACGGAGGGGGCGAGCTACACCTTC

size: few
J: TRBJ2-7
D: -
length: 14
V: TRBV5-8
CDR3: CASSYKGSSYEQYF
DNA: TGTGCCAGCAGCTATAAGGGCAGCTCCTACGAGCAGTACTTC

size: -
J: TRBJ1-2
D: TRBD1
length: 14
V: TRBV28
CDR3: CASRHRDRGRGYTF
DNA: TGTGCCAGCAGGCACCGGGACAGGGGGCGAGGCTACACCTTC

size: -
J: TRBJ1-5
D: TRBD1
length: 16
V: TRBV30
CDR3: CASGTGASYSNQPQHF
DNA: TGTGCCTCCGGGACAGGGGCTTCGTATAGCAATCAGCCCCAGCATTTT

size: -
J: TRBJ2-1
D: -
length: 15
V: TRBV5-1
CDR3: CASSSAGDFYNEQFF
DNA: TGCGCCAGCAGCTCAGCCGGGGACTTCTACAATGAGCAGTTCTTC

size: few
J: TRBJ1-1
D: TRBD1
length: 16
V: TRBV6-4
CDR3: CASSDEGKGANTEAFF
DNA: TGTGCCAGCAGTGACGAGGGTAAGGGGGCGAACACTGAAGCTTTCTTT

size: -
J: TRBJ2-7
D: -
length: 15
V: TRBV10-2
CDR3: CASSESWGLRYEQYF
DNA: TGCGCCAGCAGTGAGTCTTGGGGACTTCGCTACGAGCAGTACTTC